The rows below give T cell receptor beta chains drawn from one sample of a study of cytomegalovirus exposure and HLA in healthy donors. Sequencing was performed with immunoSEQ multiplex PCR; in TCRdb, only in-frame clones are kept and a portion is missing. The sample contains roughly 69,000 clones, approximately 70% of which appear only once. Sequencing was performed on PBMCs. These receptors were collected from a male donor in good health and CMV-seropositive. The CDR3 runs from the conserved cysteine through the conserved F or W. The D gene is left open where the match is weak. Size is omitted from some rows. Given values are once, few, many or a class for expanded clones.

TGTGCCAGCAGCGTACAGGGATTTGGCTATGGCTACACCTTC,CASSVQGFGYGYTF,TRBJ1-2,NA,NA,TRBV6-6
TGTGCCAGCAGCAAATCTGAACGCTATCCCTATAATTCACCCCTCCACTTT,CASSKSERYPYNSPLHF,TRBJ1-6,NA,NA,TRBV21-1
TGTGCCAGCAGCCTCAGGGATGGCTCTTACAATGAGCAGTTCTTC,CASSLRDGSYNEQFF,TRBJ2-1,NA,NA,TRBV6-5
TGTGCCAGCAGCCCAGAGTGGGGGACAGGACCGGATGGCTACACCTTC,CASSPEWGTGPDGYTF,TRBJ1-2,TRBD1,NA,TRBV5-4
TGCGCCAGCAGCTTGGAGGGACTAGCGGGAGGACATGAGCAGTTCTTC,CASSLEGLAGGHEQFF,TRBJ2-1,TRBD2,NA,TRBV5-1
TGTGCCAGCAGTCAAGGGACAGGGTTGAACACCGGGGAGCTGTTTTTT,CASSQGTGLNTGELFF,TRBJ2-2,TRBD1,NA,TRBV27
TGCGCCAGCAGCTCGCCGGGACAGAGCCATGGCTACACCTTC,CASSSPGQSHGYTF,TRBJ1-2,TRBD1,once,TRBV5-1
TGTGCCACCAGTCCTCTAGCGGGAGGCGGCTCCTACGAGCAGTACTTC,CATSPLAGGGSYEQYF,TRBJ2-7,TRBD2,NA,TRBV15
TGTGCCAGCCAAGACCAGGGTAGAGCTTGGGGGCAGTACTTC,CASQDQGRAWGQYF,TRBJ2-7,NA,NA,TRBV6-6
TGTGCCATAGGACTGCCCAACACCGGGGAGCTGTTTTTT,CAIGLPNTGELFF,TRBJ2-2,NA,once,TRBV19
TGTGCCAGCAGTAAAGATCTACAGGGGGGCCAAGAGACCCAGTACTTC,CASSKDLQGGQETQYF,TRBJ2-5,TRBD1,few,TRBV6-1
TGTGCCAGCAGCTTGGGGCAGGAATGGACTGAAGCTTTCTTT,CASSLGQEWTEAFF,TRBJ1-1,NA,NA,TRBV5-4
TGTGCCAGTAGACCGGGACAGTTTTATGAAAAACTGTTTTTT,CASRPGQFYEKLFF,TRBJ1-4,TRBD1,NA,TRBV19
TGTGCCAGCAGTAAAGACTGGAGCTCCTACAATGAGCAGTTCTTC,CASSKDWSSYNEQFF,TRBJ2-1,NA,NA,TRBV6-1
TGTGCCAGCAGTTACGGACAGGCGGCTTTCTTT,CASSYGQAAFF,TRBJ1-1,TRBD1,NA,TRBV6-6
TGTGCCAGCAGCAAAGCTCAATGGCCCAACCCCTACGAGCAGTACTTC,CASSKAQWPNPYEQYF,TRBJ2-7,NA,NA,TRBV21-1
TGTGCCAGCAGCGCGCAGGGAAGCTCCTATAATTCACCCCCCCACTTT,CASSAQGSSYNSPPHF,TRBJ1-6,NA,once,TRBV7-9
TGCGCCAGCACTTACAGGGGGCAGTTGGATACGCAGTATTTT,CASTYRGQLDTQYF,TRBJ2-3,TRBD1,once,TRBV5-1
TGTGCCAGCAGTTGGACTAGCGGGGGCCAAGAGACCCAGTACTTC,CASSWTSGGQETQYF,TRBJ2-5,TRBD2,NA,TRBV6-5
TGTGCCAGCAGTGACGAGGATGGGAGCCCCTCCTACAATGAGCAGTTCTTC,CASSDEDGSPSYNEQFF,TRBJ2-1,NA,NA,TRBV2
TGTGCCAGCAGCTTCGAGCGGGGGGCCTACAATGAGCAGTTCTTC,CASSFERGAYNEQFF,TRBJ2-1,TRBD2,NA,TRBV7-3
TGTGCCAGTAGTATGGGGCCAAAGGGCAATCAGCCCCAGCATTTT,CASSMGPKGNQPQHF,TRBJ1-5,NA,NA,TRBV19
TGTGCCAGCAGCACCGGGGCCGGGGAGCTGTTTTTT,CASSTGAGELFF,TRBJ2-2,NA,NA,TRBV7-9
TGTGCCAGCAGTTATTCCGGGACACGGCCCCAAGCTTTCTTT,CASSYSGTRPQAFF,TRBJ1-1,NA,NA,TRBV6-5
TGTGCCAGCAGTTTAGTGGTGGAGGGGCCAAGGAGCAATCAGCCCCAGCATTTT,CASSLVVEGPRSNQPQHF,TRBJ1-5,NA,NA,TRBV27
TGTGCCAGCAGCCTGGGGACAGGGGGGTACCAAGAGACCCAGTACTTC,CASSLGTGGYQETQYF,TRBJ2-5,TRBD1,NA,TRBV5-4
TGTGCCAGCAGTGAAACATTCGGGACAGGCACTGAAGCTTTCTTT,CASSETFGTGTEAFF,TRBJ1-1,TRBD1,NA,TRBV6-1
TGTGCTAGTGGTCCGGGGATTGGAGCCACTGAAGCTTTCTTT,CASGPGIGATEAFF,TRBJ1-1,NA,NA,TRBV12-5
TGTGCCAGCAGGCGGACTATGAACACCGGGGAGCTGTTTTTT,CASRRTMNTGELFF,TRBJ2-2,NA,NA,TRBV6-1
TGTGCCAGCAGCTCTAGCGGGTTTACCTACGAGCAGTACTTC,CASSSSGFTYEQYF,TRBJ2-7,TRBD2,NA,TRBV9
TGTGCCAGCACTCGGAGTACTAGCGGGGCCCTCGATACGCAGTATTTT,CASTRSTSGALDTQYF,TRBJ2-3,TRBD2,NA,TRBV7-2
TGTGCCAGCAGCTTCACGGGATACAACTACGAGCAGTACTTC,CASSFTGYNYEQYF,TRBJ2-7,NA,few,TRBV7-2
TGCGCCAGCAGCCAAGAGAACCAGGGGACTGAAGCTTTCTTT,CASSQENQGTEAFF,TRBJ1-1,NA,NA,TRBV4-1
TGTGCCAGCGGACTAGGTAGCGAGCAGTACTTC,CASGLGSEQYF,TRBJ2-7,TRBD2,NA,TRBV7-9
TGTGCCAGTATTCCCACCGACAGGGGCACAGATACGCAGTATTTT,CASIPTDRGTDTQYF,TRBJ2-3,TRBD1,few,TRBV19
TGCGCCAGCACCCTTAACCAAGACAGGGACTACGAGCAGTACTTC,CASTLNQDRDYEQYF,TRBJ2-7,TRBD1,NA,TRBV4-1
TGTGCCAGCAGCGCACGACAGGTCTATGGCTACACCTTC,CASSARQVYGYTF,TRBJ1-2,NA,NA,TRBV21-1
TGTGCCAGCAGTCCGATCCCCGGGACACTTAACACCGGGGAGCTGTTTTTT,CASSPIPGTLNTGELFF,TRBJ2-2,NA,NA,TRBV27
TGTGCCAGCAGTCTCGGGACTAGCTACGAGCAGTACTTC,CASSLGTSYEQYF,TRBJ2-7,TRBD2,once,TRBV27
TGTGCCAGCAGTTACAGGCAGGGGGCGAGTGAGCAGTTCTTC,CASSYRQGASEQFF,TRBJ2-1,TRBD1,NA,TRBV6-6
TGTGCCAGCAGTTTATGGCAGGGGACAATCGGGGAGCTGTTTTTT,CASSLWQGTIGELFF,TRBJ2-2,NA,NA,TRBV27
TGCGCCAGCAGCCATTCCCCTAGCGGGAGGCCAGATACGCAGTATTTT,CASSHSPSGRPDTQYF,TRBJ2-3,TRBD2,NA,TRBV4-1
TGTGCCTGGGGCGGAGCGGGAGGGCTGGACGAGCAGTACTTC,CAWGGAGGLDEQYF,TRBJ2-7,TRBD2,NA,TRBV30
TGTGCCAGCATTGGGACAGGGGAGGCTGAAGCTTTCTTT,CASIGTGEAEAFF,TRBJ1-1,TRBD1,once,TRBV2
TGTGCCAGCAGCTTCTTAGCCGAGCAGTACTTC,CASSFLAEQYF,TRBJ2-7,NA,once,TRBV5-6
TGTGCCAGCACGGCAGCGAGCTCCTACGAGCAGTACTTC,CASTAASSYEQYF,TRBJ2-7,NA,NA,TRBV7-9
TGTGCCAGCAGCTTGGGGGGACAGGGGGCGAACGAGCAGTACTTC,CASSLGGQGANEQYF,TRBJ2-7,TRBD1,NA,TRBV5-4
TGTGCCAGCAGGACAGAAGTATTTCATTCACCCCTCCACTTT,CASRTEVFHSPLHF,TRBJ1-6,NA,NA,TRBV6-5
TGTGCCAGCAGTTCTAGCGGGGGCCCCCTCTACGAGCAGTACTTC,CASSSSGGPLYEQYF,TRBJ2-7,TRBD2,NA,TRBV6-4
TGCAGTGCTATCCTAGCGAACGAGCAGTTCTTC,CSAILANEQFF,TRBJ2-1,NA,NA,TRBV20-1